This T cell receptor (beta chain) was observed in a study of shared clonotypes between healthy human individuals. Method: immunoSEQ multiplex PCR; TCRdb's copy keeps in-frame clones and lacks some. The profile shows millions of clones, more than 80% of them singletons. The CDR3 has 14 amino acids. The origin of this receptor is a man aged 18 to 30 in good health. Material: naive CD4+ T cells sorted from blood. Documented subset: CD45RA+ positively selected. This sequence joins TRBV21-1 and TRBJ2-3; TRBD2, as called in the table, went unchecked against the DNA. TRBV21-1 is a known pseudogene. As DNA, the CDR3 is TGTGCCAGCAGCAATCCGAGACTAGCCGATACGCAGTATTTT. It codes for CASSNPRLADTQYF.